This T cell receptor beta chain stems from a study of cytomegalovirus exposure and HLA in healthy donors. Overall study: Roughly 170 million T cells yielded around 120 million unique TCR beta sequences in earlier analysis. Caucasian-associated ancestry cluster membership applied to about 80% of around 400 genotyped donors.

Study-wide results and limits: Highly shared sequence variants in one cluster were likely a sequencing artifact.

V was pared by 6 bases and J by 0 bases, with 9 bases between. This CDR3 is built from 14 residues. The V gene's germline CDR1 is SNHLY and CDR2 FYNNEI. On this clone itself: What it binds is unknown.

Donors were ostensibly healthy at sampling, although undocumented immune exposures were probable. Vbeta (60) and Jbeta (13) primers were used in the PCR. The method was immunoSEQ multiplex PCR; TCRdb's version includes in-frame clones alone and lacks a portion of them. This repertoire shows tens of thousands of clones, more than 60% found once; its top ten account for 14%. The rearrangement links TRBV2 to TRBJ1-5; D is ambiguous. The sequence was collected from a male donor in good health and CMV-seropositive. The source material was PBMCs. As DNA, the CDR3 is TGTGCCAGCAGCCCGAGAGTTAGCAATCAGCCCCAGCATTTT. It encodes CASSPRVSNQPQHF.